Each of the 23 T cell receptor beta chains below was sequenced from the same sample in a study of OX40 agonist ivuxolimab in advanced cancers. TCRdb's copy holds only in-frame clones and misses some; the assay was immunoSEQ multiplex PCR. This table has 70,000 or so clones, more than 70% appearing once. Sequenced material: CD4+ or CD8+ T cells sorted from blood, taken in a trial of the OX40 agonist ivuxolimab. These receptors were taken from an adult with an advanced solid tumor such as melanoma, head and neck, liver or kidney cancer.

CDR3 DNA: TGTGCCAGCAGTGGGATCAACGAGCAGTACTTC. Protein: CASSGINEQYF. The chain uses TRBV2 and TRBJ2-7, with no clear D. The germline V and J ends were trimmed by 4 bases and 5 bases, with 6 bases remaining between them. The CDR3 runs to 11 residues. CDR1 is SNHLY, CDR2 FYNNEI, per germline.

The CDR3 region is CASETTGEETGELFF. DNA for the CDR3: TGTGCCAGCGAGACTACAGGGGAGGAAACCGGGGAGCTGTTTTTT. The V call is TRBV21-1, the J call TRBJ2-2; the tabulated D call, TRBD1, remains unverified against the DNA. TRBV21-1 represents a pseudogene. The length of the CDR3 is 15 residues.

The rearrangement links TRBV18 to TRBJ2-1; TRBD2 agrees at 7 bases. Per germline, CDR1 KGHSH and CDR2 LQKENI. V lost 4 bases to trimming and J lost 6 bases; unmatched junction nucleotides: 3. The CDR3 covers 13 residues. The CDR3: CASSRLATNEQFF. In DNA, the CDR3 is TGTGCCAGCTCACGACTAGCAACCAATGAGCAGTTCTTC.

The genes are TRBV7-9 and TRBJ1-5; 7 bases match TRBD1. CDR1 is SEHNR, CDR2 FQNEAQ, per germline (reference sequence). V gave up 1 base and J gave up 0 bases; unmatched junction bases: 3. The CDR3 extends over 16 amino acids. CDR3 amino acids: CASSLVTGTSNQPQHF. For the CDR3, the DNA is TGTGCCAGCAGCTTAGTGACAGGGACTAGCAATCAGCCCCAGCATTTT.

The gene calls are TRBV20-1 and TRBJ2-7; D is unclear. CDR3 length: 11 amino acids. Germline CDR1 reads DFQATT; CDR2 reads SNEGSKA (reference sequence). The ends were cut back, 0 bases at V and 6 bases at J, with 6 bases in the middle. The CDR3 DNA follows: TGCAGTGCTAGAGATTTGGCCGAGCAGTACTTC. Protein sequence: CSARDLAEQYF.

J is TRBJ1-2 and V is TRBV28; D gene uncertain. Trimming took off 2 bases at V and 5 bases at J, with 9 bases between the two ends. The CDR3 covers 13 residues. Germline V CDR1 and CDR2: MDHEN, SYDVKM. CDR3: CASSLPTEYGYTF. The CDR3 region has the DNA TGTGCCAGCAGTTTACCTACAGAGTATGGCTACACCTTC.

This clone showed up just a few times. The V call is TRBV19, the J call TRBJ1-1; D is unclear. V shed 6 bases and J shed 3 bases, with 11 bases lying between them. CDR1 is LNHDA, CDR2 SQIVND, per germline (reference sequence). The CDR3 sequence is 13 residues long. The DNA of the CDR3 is TGTGCCAGTAGCCGAGGGCCCTACACTGAAGCTTTCTTT. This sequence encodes CASSRGPYTEAFF. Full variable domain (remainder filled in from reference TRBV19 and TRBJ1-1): DGGITQSPKYLFRKEGQNVTLSCEQNLNHDAMYWYRQDPGQGLRLIYYSQIVNDFQKGDIAEGYSVSREKKESFPLTVTSAQKNPTAFYLCASSRGPYTEAFFGQGTRLTVV.

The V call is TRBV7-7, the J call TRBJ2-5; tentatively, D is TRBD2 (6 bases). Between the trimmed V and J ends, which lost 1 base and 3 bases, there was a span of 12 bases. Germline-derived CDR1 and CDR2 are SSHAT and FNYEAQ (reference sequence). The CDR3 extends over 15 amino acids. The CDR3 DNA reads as TGTGCCAGCAGCTTAGGCGGGATAGGGGAAGAGACCCAGTACTTC. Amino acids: CASSLGGIGEETQYF.

This CDR3 is CASSLTEGYEQYF. Here the CDR3 DNA reads TGTGCCAGCTCACTTACTGAGGGGTACGAGCAGTACTTC. V and J are TRBV18 and TRBJ2-7; D may match TRBD1 or TRBD2 (5 bases each). The CDR3 runs 13 residues. V lost 4 bases and J 4 bases, leaving 11 bases between the germline ends. CDR1 is KGHSH, CDR2 LQKENI, per germline.

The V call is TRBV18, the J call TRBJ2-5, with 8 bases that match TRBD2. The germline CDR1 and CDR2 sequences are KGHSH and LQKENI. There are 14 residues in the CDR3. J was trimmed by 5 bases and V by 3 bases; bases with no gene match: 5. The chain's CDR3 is CASSPGLAGETQYF. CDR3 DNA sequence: TGTGCCAGCTCACCCGGACTAGCTGGGGAGACCCAGTACTTC. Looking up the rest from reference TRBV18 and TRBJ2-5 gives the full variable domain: NAGVMQNPRHLVRRRGQEARLRCSPMKGHSHVYWYRQLPEEGLKFMVYLQKENIIDESGMPKERFSAEFPKEGPSILRIQQVVRGDSAAYFCASSPGLAGETQYFGPGTRLLVL.

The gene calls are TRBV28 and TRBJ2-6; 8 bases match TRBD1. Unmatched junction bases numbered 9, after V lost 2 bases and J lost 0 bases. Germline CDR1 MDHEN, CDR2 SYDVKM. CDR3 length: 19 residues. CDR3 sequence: CASSLRVGQAASGANVLTF. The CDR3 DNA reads TGTGCCAGCAGTTTAAGGGTGGGACAGGCGGCCTCTGGGGCCAACGTCCTGACTTTC.

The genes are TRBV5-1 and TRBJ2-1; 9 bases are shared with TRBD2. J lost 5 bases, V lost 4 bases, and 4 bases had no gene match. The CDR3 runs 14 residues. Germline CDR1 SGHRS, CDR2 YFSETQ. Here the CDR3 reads CASSPGLADNEQFF. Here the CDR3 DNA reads TGCGCCAGCAGCCCGGGACTAGCAGACAATGAGCAGTTCTTC.

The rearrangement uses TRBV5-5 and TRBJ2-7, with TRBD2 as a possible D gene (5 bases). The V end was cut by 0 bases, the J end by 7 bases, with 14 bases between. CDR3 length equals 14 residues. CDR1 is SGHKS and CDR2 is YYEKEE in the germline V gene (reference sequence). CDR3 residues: CASSLASGVGEQYF. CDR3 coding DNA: TGTGCCAGCAGCTTGGCTTCCGGGGTCGGGGAGCAGTACTTC.

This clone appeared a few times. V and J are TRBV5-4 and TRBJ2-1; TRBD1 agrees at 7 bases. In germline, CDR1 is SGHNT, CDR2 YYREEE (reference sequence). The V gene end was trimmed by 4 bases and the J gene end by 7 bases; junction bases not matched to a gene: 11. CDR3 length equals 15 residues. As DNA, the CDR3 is TGTGCCAGCAGCAACCGGGCCCAGGGGGTAAATGAGCAGTTCTTC. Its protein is CASSNRAQGVNEQFF.

CDR3 in DNA: TGTGCCAGCAGCCCCATCCTAGCGGGAGGCACAGATACGCAGTATTTT. It yields the protein CASSPILAGGTDTQYF. This sequence joins TRBV21-1 and TRBJ2-3; no DNA check was done on the table's D call, TRBD2. TRBV21-1 is reported as a pseudogene. This CDR3 has 16 amino acids.

The CDR3 here is CASSLIGTEAFF. The CDR3 DNA follows: TGTGCCAGCAGCCTAATTGGCACTGAAGCTTTCTTT. The rearrangement links TRBV11-2 to TRBJ1-1; D not certain. CDR3 length: 12 amino acids. V was clipped by 5 bases and J by 4 bases, with 8 bases between them. Germline CDR1 SGHAT, CDR2 FQNNGV.

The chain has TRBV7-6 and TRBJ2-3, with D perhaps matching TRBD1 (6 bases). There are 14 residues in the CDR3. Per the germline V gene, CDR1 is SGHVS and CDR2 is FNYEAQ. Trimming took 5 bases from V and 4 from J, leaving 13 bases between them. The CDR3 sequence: CASSPARGPDTQYF. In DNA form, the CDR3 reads TGTGCCAGCAGCCCCGCCAGGGGCCCAGATACGCAGTATTTT. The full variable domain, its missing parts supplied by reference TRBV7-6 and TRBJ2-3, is GAGVSQSPRYKVTKRGQDVALRCDPISGHVSLYWYRQALGQGPEFLTYFNYEAQQDKSGLPNDRFSAERPEGSISTLTIQRTEQRDSAMYRCASSPARGPDTQYFGPGTRLTVL.

CDR3 residues: CASSLKDRKNTEAFF. For the CDR3, the DNA is TGTGCCAGCAGCTTAAAGGACAGGAAGAACACTGAAGCTTTCTTT. The gene calls are TRBV7-6 and TRBJ1-1; 7 bases align to TRBD1. This CDR3 contains 15 residues. V shed 2 bases, J shed 1 base, and the junction held 4 bases outside the gene matches. From germline, CDR1 is SGHVS and CDR2 FNYEAQ.

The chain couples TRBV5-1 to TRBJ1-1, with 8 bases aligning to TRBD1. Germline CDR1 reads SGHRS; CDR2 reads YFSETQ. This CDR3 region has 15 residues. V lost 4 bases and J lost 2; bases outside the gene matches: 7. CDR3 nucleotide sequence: TGCGCCAGCAGCGCCAGGGGGCCCGCTAACACTGAAGCTTTCTTT. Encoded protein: CASSARGPANTEAFF.

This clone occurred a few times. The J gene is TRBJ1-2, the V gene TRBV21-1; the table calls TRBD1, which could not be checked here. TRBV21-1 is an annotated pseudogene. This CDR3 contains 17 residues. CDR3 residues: CASSKVKVRQGHYGYTF. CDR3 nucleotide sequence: TGTGCCAGCAGCAAAGTAAAAGTAAGACAGGGGCACTATGGCTACACCTTC.

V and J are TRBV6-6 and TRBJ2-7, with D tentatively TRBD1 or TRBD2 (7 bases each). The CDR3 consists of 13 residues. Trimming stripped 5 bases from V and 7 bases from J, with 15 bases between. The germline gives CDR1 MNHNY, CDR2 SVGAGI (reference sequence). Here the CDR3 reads CASSPGGGLEQYF. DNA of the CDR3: TGTGCCAGCAGTCCAGGGGGGGGGTTGGAGCAGTACTTC.

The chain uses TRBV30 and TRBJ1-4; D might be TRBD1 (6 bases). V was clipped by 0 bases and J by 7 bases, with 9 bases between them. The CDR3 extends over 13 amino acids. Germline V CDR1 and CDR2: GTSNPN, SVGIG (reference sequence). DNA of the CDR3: TGTGCCTGGAGTGTACACAGGGCTGAAAAACTGTTTTTT. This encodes CAWSVHRAEKLFF. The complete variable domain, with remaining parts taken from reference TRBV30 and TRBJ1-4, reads SQTIHQWPATLVQPVGSPLSLECTVEGTSNPNLYWYRQAAGRGLQLLFYSVGIGQISSEVPQNLSASRPQDRQFILSSKKLLLSDSGFYLCAWSVHRAEKLFFGSGTQLSVL.

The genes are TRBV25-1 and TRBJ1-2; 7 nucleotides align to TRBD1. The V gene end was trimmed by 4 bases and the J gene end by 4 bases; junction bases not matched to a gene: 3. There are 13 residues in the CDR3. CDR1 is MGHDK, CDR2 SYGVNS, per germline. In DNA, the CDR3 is TGTGCCAGCAGTGCGACAGGGCTCTATGGCTACACCTTC. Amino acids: CASSATGLYGYTF.